The 21 T cell receptor beta chains below come from one sample, sequenced in a study of T-cell memory formation after mild COVID-19. TCRdb reanalysed the 5' RACE reads using MiXCR and keeps one entry per CDR3 protein. The table shows 400,000 to 450,000 distinct CDR3 sequences, with 15% to 20% occurring only once. Sequencing used PBMCs or a T cell subset sorted from them (not recorded which). The receptors stem from a man aged 18 to 35 who had mild COVID-19 (a few samples of this study predate the infection). Cell type and time point are not known.

The CDR3 bases are TGCAGTGCTAGAGATCTCACAGGGGGTAATTCACCCCTCCACTTT. The encoded protein is CSARDLTGGNSPLHF. The V and J genes are TRBV20-1 and TRBJ1-6; 8 positions agree with TRBD1. V trimming: 0 bases; J trimming: 6 bases; junction bases outside the gene matches: 4. CDR3 size: 15 residues. Per germline, CDR1 DFQATT and CDR2 SNEGSKA (reference sequence).

The rearrangement joins TRBV7-2 to TRBJ1-1; a possible D gene is TRBD1 (6 bases). Germline V gene lookup returns CDR1 SGHTA and CDR2 FQGNSA. The CDR3 is 15 residues long. The V gene lost 5 bases and the J gene lost 3 bases, with 16 bases spanning the gap. CDR3 region: CASSRSSSGDTEAFF. CDR3 nucleotides: TGTGCCAGCAGCCGTTCCTCTTCAGGGGACACTGAAGCTTTCTTT.

Turning to this clonotype: A much bigger clone sits one base away, suggesting this may be a read error. This chain connects TRBV7-2 to TRBJ2-2; the match to TRBD2 covers 7 bases. V lost 4 bases, J lost 4 bases, and 0 bases stayed unmatched. The CDR3 is 13 amino acids. Germline CDR1 SGHTA, CDR2 FQGNSA. The CDR3 protein is CASSWTSTGELFF. The CDR3 DNA reads as TGTGCCAGCAGCTGGACTAGCACCGGGGAGCTGTTTTTT.

This clonotype has a handful of counts. V usage is TRBV3-1 and J usage is TRBJ2-3; D uncertain. CDR1 and CDR2 (germline): LGHDT, YNNKEL (reference sequence). The CDR3 length is 15 residues. V was cut by 0 bases and J by 0 bases, with 7 bases left in between. CDR3 sequence reads: CASSQDIRSTDTQYF. CDR3 sequence (DNA): TGTGCCAGCAGCCAAGATATTAGAAGCACAGATACGCAGTATTTT.

V and J are TRBV12-3 or TRBV12-4 and TRBJ2-1; D is perhaps TRBD2 (7 bases). CDR3 size: 16 residues. The V end was cut by 3 bases, the J end by 3 bases, with 15 bases between. The CDR3 region is CASSFGRGAYYNEQFF. DNA of the CDR3: TGTGCCAGCAGTTTTGGTCGGGGGGCCTACTACAATGAGCAGTTCTTC.

This chain's CDR3 is CASSFRLSDTQYF. Here the CDR3 DNA reads TGCGCCAGCAGCTTCCGGCTCTCAGATACGCAGTATTTT. V and J are TRBV4-1 and TRBJ2-3; D unresolved. The ends were cut back, 5 bases at V and 4 bases at J, with 10 bases in the middle. The CDR3 consists of 13 residues. Looked up from germline, CDR1 is MGHRA and CDR2 is YSYEKL.

The chain recombines TRBV7-2 with TRBJ2-1; 7 nucleotides match TRBD2. The V and J ends lost 7 bases and 2 bases, in that order; junction bases with no gene match: 2. The CDR3 totals 13 residues. Germline V gives CDR1 SGHTA, CDR2 FQGNSA. The CDR3 DNA reads TGTGCCAGCATCGGGGGGACCTACAATGAGCAGTTCTTC. It is translated as CASIGGTYNEQFF.

A few counts support this clonotype. The CDR3 sequence is CASSLIADNEQFF. For the CDR3, the DNA is TGTGCCAGCAGCTTAATTGCGGACAATGAGCAGTTCTTC. This chain connects TRBV7-9 to TRBJ2-1; D call uncertain. The CDR3 runs to 13 residues. In germline, CDR1 is SEHNR, CDR2 FQNEAQ (reference sequence). With 2 bases removed from V and 5 bases from J, the gap between germline ends came to 7 bases.

This clonotype was counted only a few times. V is TRBV5-1 and J is TRBJ1-1; 10 bases agree with TRBD1. Germline CDR1 SGHRS, CDR2 YFSETQ. This CDR3 region has 14 residues. V was pared by 4 bases and J by 3 bases, with 3 bases of the junction left unmatched. The CDR3 coding sequence is TGCGCCAGCAGCCAGGGGACAGGGGACACTGAAGCTTTCTTT. Amino acids: CASSQGTGDTEAFF.

This CDR3 is CASSARLYNEQFF. The CDR3 DNA reads TGTGCCAGCAGCGCCAGACTATACAATGAGCAGTTCTTC. The rearrangement links TRBV7-7 to TRBJ2-1; a possible D gene is TRBD2 (5 bases). Germline-derived CDR1 and CDR2 are SSHAT and FNYEAQ (reference sequence). The CDR3 runs to 13 residues. Trimming took off 5 bases at V and 4 bases at J, with 9 bases between the two ends.

The rearrangement joins TRBV7-2 to TRBJ1-2; D call uncertain. Germline CDR1 reads SGHTA; CDR2 reads FQGNSA. The ends were cut back, 5 bases at V and 3 bases at J, with 10 bases in the middle. There are 13 residues in the CDR3. The CDR3 DNA is TGTGCCAGCAGCCCACGGATCGACTATGGCTACACCTTC. As protein: CASSPRIDYGYTF.

This clonotype was counted only a few times. CDR3 in DNA: TGTGCCAGCAGTGCAGGACAGGGGGCGATGGGGCAGTACTTC. Protein: CASSAGQGAMGQYF. The chain is built from TRBV25-1 and TRBJ2-7; 11 bases align to TRBD1. CDR1 and CDR2 (germline): MGHDK, SYGVNS. V lost 4 bases, J lost 9 bases, and 8 bases stayed unmatched. The CDR3 runs 14 residues.

This clonotype showed up many times. The chain joins TRBV5-1 to TRBJ1-1, with D possibly TRBD1 on 5 matching bases. The CDR3 has 14 residues. Deletions cut 0 bases from V and 3 bases from J, with 9 bases between. The V gene's germline CDR1 is SGHRS and CDR2 YFSETQ. Written as DNA, the CDR3 is TGCGCCAGCAGCTTGGTAGGAGGGGACACTGAAGCTTTCTTT. Protein product: CASSLVGGDTEAFF.

The chain has TRBV12-3 or TRBV12-4 and TRBJ2-4; D is possibly TRBD1 or TRBD2 (5 bases each). The V end lost 3 bases, the J end lost 10 bases, and 13 bases lay between the germline ends. This CDR3 contains 13 residues. The CDR3 reads CASSFPGTEIQYF. CDR3 DNA: TGTGCCAGCAGTTTTCCCGGGACGGAAATTCAGTACTTC.

The V and J genes are TRBV7-9 and TRBJ1-6, with D possibly TRBD1 on 5 matching bases. This CDR3 region has 18 residues. Germline assignment: CDR1 SEHNR and CDR2 FQNEAQ (reference sequence). Trimming left V 0 bases short and J 5 bases short, with 17 bases between. The CDR3 DNA follows: TGTGCCAGCAGCTTAGCGCTGGCAGGGAGTCAGAATAATTCACCCCTCCACTTT. This encodes CASSLALAGSQNNSPLHF.

This clonotype was seen more than once but under ten times. V and J are TRBV6-5 and TRBJ2-1; a weak D match, TRBD1 (5 bases). CDR3 length equals 14 residues. CDR1 is MNHEY and CDR2 is SVGAGI in the germline V gene. V lost 0 bases and J lost 9, with 12 bases in between. The CDR3 region has the DNA TGTGCCAGCAGTTACTCGATCAGGGATGGTGAGCAGTTCTTC. As protein: CASSYSIRDGEQFF.

This clonotype was observed a handful of times. The V and J genes are TRBV5-1 and TRBJ2-1; TRBD1 matches 8 bases. V was clipped by 3 bases and J by 5 bases; unmatched bases: 16. Germline V gives CDR1 SGHRS, CDR2 YFSETQ. The CDR3 has 18 amino acids. The CDR3 spells CASSSTRIGTGAHNEQFF. In DNA form, the CDR3 reads TGCGCCAGCAGCTCTACCAGAATCGGGACAGGTGCCCACAATGAGCAGTTCTTC.

The genes are TRBV10-3 and TRBJ2-3; no clear D. Trimming took off 10 bases at V and 5 bases at J, with 10 bases between the two ends. CDR3 length equals 11 residues. Germline V gene lookup returns CDR1 ENHRY and CDR2 SYGVKD. CDR3 sequence reads: CATVAQDTQYF. CDR3 nucleotides: TGTGCCACCGTGGCGCAAGATACGCAGTATTTT.

This clonotype has a single count. V gene TRBV20-1 combines with J gene TRBJ1-2, with D possibly TRBD1 on 5 matching bases. The germline V gene encodes CDR1 DFQATT and CDR2 SNEGSKA (reference sequence). Between the trimmed V and J ends, which lost 6 bases and 8 bases, there was a span of 22 bases. The CDR3 loop spans 14 amino acids. CDR3 DNA: TGCAGTGCGACTAGGGACCGGGCCCCGGAGGGCTACACCTTC. Amino acids: CSATRDRAPEGYTF.

This chain connects TRBV4-1 to TRBJ2-1; D unresolved. Germline CDR1 is MGHRA and CDR2 is YSYEKL. V was cut by 1 base and J by 9 bases, with 7 bases left in between. The CDR3 spans 12 residues. As DNA, the CDR3 is TGCGCCAGCAGCCAAGGTGCAACTGAGCAGTTCTTC. Protein product: CASSQGATEQFF.

This clonotype was seen only a few times. The CDR3 protein is CSARDVQGAGGYTF. CDR3 bases: TGCAGTGCTAGAGATGTGCAGGGGGCTGGAGGCTACACCTTC. The rearrangement links TRBV20-1 to TRBJ1-2, with 8 bases fitting TRBD1. Germline lookup yields CDR1 DFQATT and CDR2 SNEGSKA (reference sequence). This CDR3 has 14 amino acids. With V trimmed by 0 bases and J by 8 bases, 8 bases remained unmatched.